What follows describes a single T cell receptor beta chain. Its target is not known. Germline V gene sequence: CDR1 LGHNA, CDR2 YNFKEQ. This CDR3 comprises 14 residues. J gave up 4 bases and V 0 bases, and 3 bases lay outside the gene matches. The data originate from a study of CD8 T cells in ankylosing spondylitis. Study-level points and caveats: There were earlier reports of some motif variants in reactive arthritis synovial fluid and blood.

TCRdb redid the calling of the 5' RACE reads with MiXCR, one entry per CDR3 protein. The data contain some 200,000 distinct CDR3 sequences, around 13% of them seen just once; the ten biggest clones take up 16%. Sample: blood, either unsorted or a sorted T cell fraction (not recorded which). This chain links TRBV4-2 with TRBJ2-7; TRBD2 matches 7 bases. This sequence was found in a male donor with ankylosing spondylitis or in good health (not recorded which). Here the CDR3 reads CASSQDLGGYEQYF. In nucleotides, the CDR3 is TGTGCCAGCAGCCAAGATTTGGGGGGGTACGAGCAGTACTTC.